The rows below give T cell receptor beta chains drawn from one sample of a study of T cell responses to AZD1222 COVID-19 vaccine. Produced via immunoSEQ multiplex PCR; TCRdb's table is partial and in-frame only. The data contain some 130,000 clones, around four fifths of them seen just once; the ten biggest clones take up approximately 4%. This specimen consisted of peripheral blood, obtained on day 0 of AZD1222 vaccination. The receptors were gathered from an adult in good health. The CDR3 runs from the conserved cysteine through the conserved F or W. D genes are given only for firm matches.

D gene	V gene	CDR3 length	CDR3 protein
TRBD1	TRBV18	15	CASSPGQGANYGYTF
TRBD1	TRBV7-6	15	CASSLRQTGGDGYTF
TRBD2	TRBV2	13	CASSGLAGDEQFF
-	TRBV28	13	CASTSPGPTKAFF
TRBD1	TRBV28	16	CASSLSGQGRGNTIYF
-	TRBV28	12	CASSFRVNEQYF
-	TRBV2	11	CASRIRDEQFF
-	TRBV3-1/TRBV3-2	14	CASNRRGSNEKLFF
TRBD2	TRBV20-1	17	CSASLGFSGGGLDEQFF
-	TRBV5-5	16	CASSLREAATNEKLFF
-	TRBV28	15	CASSFSTQGSYEQYF
TRBD1	TRBV5-1	14	CASSSGQGTKGYTF
TRBD2	TRBV5-1	16	CASSSSGGVSTDTQYF
TRBD1	TRBV6-5	14	CASIPGQGAGELFF
-	TRBV21-1	15	CASSYGGARNEKLFF
-	TRBV5-1	15	CASSLGGSTNEKLFF
TRBD1	TRBV7-9	16	CASSLATGDPGSPLHF
-	TRBV15	15	CATSRDTLIIQPQHF
-	TRBV19	14	CASSILGGFEKLFF
TRBD1	TRBV6-5	14	CASNPGQGSSPLHF
TRBD1	TRBV2	15	CASRDRGQANYGYTF
-	TRBV11-3	14	CASSWGPATDTQYF
-	TRBV10-3	18	CAISESARTAANNSPLHF
-	TRBV19	14	CASSFGQYQETQYF
-	TRBV5-6	11	CASSLGQEQFF
-	TRBV10-3	13	CAISFGGGTEAFF
-	TRBV30	13	CAWMPARYSPLHF
-	TRBV5-6	15	CASSLRGTGHTEAFF
-	TRBV28	14	CASRTSSFTYEQYF
-	TRBV18	14	CASSPARGQETQYF
-	TRBV5-5	16	CASSFGAGVSGNTIYF
TRBD1	TRBV13	15	CASSLPGQGVDEQFF
TRBD1	TRBV28	15	CASRLTGAASYEQYF
TRBD1	TRBV19	17	CASSKSRGHSSDEKLFF
TRBD1	TRBV3-1/TRBV3-2	16	CASSQYGTGGFKTQYF
TRBD2	TRBV5-6	15	CASSSGLAVSYEQYF
-	TRBV28	13	CASSLWGNSPLHF
-	TRBV10-3	15	CAISESGAGATEAFF
-	TRBV19	14	CASSQQAERGEAFF
-	TRBV11-2	16	CASSSYPRDISYEQYF
-	TRBV28	13	CASSLKGYQPQHF
-	TRBV5-1	15	CASSPQRAMNTEAFF
TRBD2	TRBV27	16	CASSFYPSGGYYEQYF
-	TRBV5-1	16	CASSPGARSYNSPLHF